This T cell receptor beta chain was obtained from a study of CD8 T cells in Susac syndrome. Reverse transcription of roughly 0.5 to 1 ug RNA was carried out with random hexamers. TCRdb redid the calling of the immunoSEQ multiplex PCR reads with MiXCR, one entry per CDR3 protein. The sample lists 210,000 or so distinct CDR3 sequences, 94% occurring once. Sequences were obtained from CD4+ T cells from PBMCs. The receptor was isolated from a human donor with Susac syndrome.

Written as DNA, the CDR3 is TGTGCCAGCAGTGAAAGGCAGGCCAATCAGCCCCAGCATTTT. Its translation is CASSERQANQPQHF. The rearrangement links TRBV2 to TRBJ1-5; D is unclear. The CDR3 consists of 14 residues. CDR1 is SNHLY, CDR2 FYNNEI, per germline. V shed 2 bases and J shed 3 bases, with 8 bases lying between them.